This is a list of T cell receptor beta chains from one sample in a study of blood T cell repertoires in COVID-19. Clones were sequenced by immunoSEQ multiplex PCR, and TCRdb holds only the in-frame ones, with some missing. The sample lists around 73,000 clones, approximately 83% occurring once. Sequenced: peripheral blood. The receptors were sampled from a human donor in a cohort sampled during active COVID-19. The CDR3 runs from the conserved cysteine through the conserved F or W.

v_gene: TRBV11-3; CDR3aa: CASSLAGTSGGKQNIQYF
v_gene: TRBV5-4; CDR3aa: CASSSPGTSGGKNTDTQYF
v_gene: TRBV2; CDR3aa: CASKGEGNTEAFF
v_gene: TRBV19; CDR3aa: CASTTQGVWTEAFF
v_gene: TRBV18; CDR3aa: CASSPGQGYGYTF
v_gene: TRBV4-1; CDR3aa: CASSQDVVAGGQETQYF
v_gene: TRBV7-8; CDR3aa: CASSPGQPINYGYTF
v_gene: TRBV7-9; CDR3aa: CASSSRTGPTDTQYF
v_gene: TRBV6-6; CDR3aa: CASSRGGAGNTIYF
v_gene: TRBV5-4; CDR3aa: CASSPDPGTGNGYTF
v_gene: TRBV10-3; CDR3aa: CAISRGTGEGYGYTF
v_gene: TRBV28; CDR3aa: CASSSLQGVGNSPLHF
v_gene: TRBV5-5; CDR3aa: CASSLARQRNEQFF
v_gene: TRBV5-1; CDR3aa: CASSLMEQGAYNSPLHF
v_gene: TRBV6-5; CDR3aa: CASSYYRDSNYGYTF
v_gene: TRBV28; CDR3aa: CAIEAGADTEAFF
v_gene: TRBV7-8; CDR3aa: CASTRRGGGGETQYF
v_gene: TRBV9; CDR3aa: CASSAGTSGAPDTQYF
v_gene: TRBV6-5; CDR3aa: CASSYRGNSGEQYF
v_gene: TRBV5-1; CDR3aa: CASSLGAGRRTDTQYF
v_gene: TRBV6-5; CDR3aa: CASSRDRVQETQYF
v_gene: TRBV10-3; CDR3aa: CAISVGGGFTDTQYF
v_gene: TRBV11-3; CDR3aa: CASSTRTSGGQDTQYF